This TCR beta chain was retrieved from a study of blood T cells in healthy people across ages. Study-wide results and limits: A conclusive naive versus antigen-experienced comparison was prevented by the unsorted PBMCs.

Regarding this clonotype: Its antigen remains unknown.

The V end lost 3 bases, the J end lost 4 bases, and 10 bases lay between the germline ends. Germline lookup yields CDR1 MDHEN and CDR2 SYDVKM. The CDR3 contains 14 residues. A J-beta primer mix and a sample-barcoded 5' primer were used in a second PCR of about 7 to 12 cycles. Sequencing recovered at least 3 million CDR3-containing paired-end reads from each sample. TCRdb passed the 5' RACE reads through MiXCR, listing each CDR3 protein once. The repertoire holds roughly 730,000 distinct CDR3 sequences, with approximately 53% as singletons. The sequencing sample was made of blood. The sequence was collected from a middle-aged man in good health. The gene calls are TRBV28 and TRBJ2-1; D not resolved. CDR3 amino acids: CASSFNGDYNEQFF. The CDR3 DNA reads TGTGCCAGCAGTTTTAACGGAGATTACAATGAGCAGTTCTTC.